The sequence of this TCR beta chain was determined in a study of T cells in women clearing cervical HPV infection. Study outcomes and limitations: T-cell numbers per sample were unknown and may explain richness differences. Cases and controls were distinguished at AUC 0.65 to 0.85 by richness and V genes.

This CDR3 is built from 14 residues. The V gene's germline CDR1 is DFQATT and CDR2 SNEGSKA (reference sequence). Trimming removed 5 bases from V and 3 bases from J, with 14 bases in between. A word on this clone: The antigen remains undetermined. The sequenced fragment ends 3 residues before the CDR3 boundary, so the rest is inferred from the germline J gene.

Using immunoSEQ multiplex PCR, the repertoire was profiled, and TCRdb retains in-frame clones only, with some absent. The table lists about 31,000 clones. The specimen sequenced was blood buffy coat. This receptor was taken from a woman between 18 and 75 years old with a cervical HPV16 infection that either progressed to CIN3+ or cleared (not recorded which). The rearrangement joins TRBV20-1 to TRBJ1-3; perhaps TRBD1 as D (5 bases). CDR3 amino acids: CSAFEGLGGNTIYF. The CDR3 bases that were read are TGCAGTGCTTTCGAGGGGCTCGGTGGAAACACC.